One and the same sample provided the 2 T cell receptor beta chains below, sequenced in a study of blood T cell repertoires in COVID-19 (dated by TCRdb to 2018 to 2020). The library was built by means of the immunoSEQ multiplex PCR assay. Not all clones reach the TCRdb copy of this immuneACCESS table, which keeps in-frame sequences only. Checked studies attribute under half of the gap to unresolved V genes and leave the rest unexplained. This sample holds about 87,000 clones; around 82% were observed only once. About 18% of the sample is in the top ten clones. Source material: peripheral blood. These receptors all come from an older woman with acute or convalescent COVID-19.

The chain combines TRBV5-1 with TRBJ1-3, with 10 nucleotides matching TRBD1. Trimming at V came to 4 bases and at J to 4 bases, leaving 8 bases not matched to a gene. This CDR3 contains 16 residues. Germline V gene lookup returns CDR1 SGHRS and CDR2 YFSETQ. The DNA for the CDR3 is TGCGCCAGCAGCCCGTGGGGACAGGGGAGCGGAAACACCATATATTTT. Translation: CASSPWGQGSGNTIYF.

The CDR3 DNA sequence: TGTGCCAGCAGCCTCGAGGGGACTTTAGCTACCAAAAGTACGCAGTATTTT. This codes for CASSLEGTLATKSTQYF. The genes are TRBV9 and TRBJ2-3; tentative D call: TRBD2 (6 bases). V gave up 4 bases and J gave up 8 bases, with 26 bases separating them. There are 17 residues in the CDR3. CDR1 is SGDLS and CDR2 is YYNGEE in the germline V gene.